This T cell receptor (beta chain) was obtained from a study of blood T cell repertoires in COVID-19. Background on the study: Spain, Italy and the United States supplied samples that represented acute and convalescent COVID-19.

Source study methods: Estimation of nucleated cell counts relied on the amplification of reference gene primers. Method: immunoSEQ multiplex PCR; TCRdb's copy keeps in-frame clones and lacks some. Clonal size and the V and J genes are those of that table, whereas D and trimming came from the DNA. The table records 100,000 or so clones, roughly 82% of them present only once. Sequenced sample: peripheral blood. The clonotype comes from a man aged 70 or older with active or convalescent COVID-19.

CDR3 loop: CASSLGDRVQEDTQYF. The CDR3 DNA reads TGCGCCAGCAGCTTGGGGGACAGGGTTCAGGAAGATACGCAGTATTTT. The chain combines TRBV5-1 with TRBJ2-3; 9 bases agree with TRBD1. V trimming: 0 bases; J trimming: 5 bases; junction bases outside the gene matches: 7. The CDR3 has 16 amino acids. Germline CDR1 SGHRS, CDR2 YFSETQ.